This paragraph reports one T cell receptor beta chain. The data belong to a study of technical replicates of blood from several donors. The data were produced by immunoSEQ multiplex PCR, yet TCRdb's version contains in-frame clones alone and is incomplete. The sample lists about 88,000 clones; around 94% were seen once. The sequence came from a human donor in good health. The specimen was T cells isolated from PBMCs.

The CDR3 protein is CASSIRGESSYEQYF. CDR3 DNA: TGTGCCAGCAGTATCCGGGGAGAGAGCTCCTACGAGCAGTACTTC. The J gene is TRBJ2-7, the V gene TRBV7-9, with D possibly TRBD2 on 5 matching bases. V was trimmed by 6 bases and J by 0 bases, leaving 15 bases between them. Looked up from germline, CDR1 is SEHNR and CDR2 is FQNEAQ (reference sequence). This CDR3 comprises 15 residues.